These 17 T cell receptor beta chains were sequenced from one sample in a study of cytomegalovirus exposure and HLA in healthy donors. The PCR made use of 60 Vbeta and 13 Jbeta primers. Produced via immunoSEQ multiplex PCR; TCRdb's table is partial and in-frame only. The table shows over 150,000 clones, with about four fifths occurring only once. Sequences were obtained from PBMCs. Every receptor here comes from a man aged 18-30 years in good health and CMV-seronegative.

The CDR3: CASSFFSGGATDTQYF. DNA of the CDR3: TGTGCCAGCAGCTTCTTCTCCGGGGGGGCCACAGATACGCAGTATTTT. The genes are TRBV5-6 and TRBJ2-3, with 8 bases identical to TRBD2. CDR3 length: 16 residues. The trim removed 2 bases at V and 2 bases at J, leaving 7 bases unmatched. In germline, CDR1 is SGHDT, CDR2 YYEEEE.

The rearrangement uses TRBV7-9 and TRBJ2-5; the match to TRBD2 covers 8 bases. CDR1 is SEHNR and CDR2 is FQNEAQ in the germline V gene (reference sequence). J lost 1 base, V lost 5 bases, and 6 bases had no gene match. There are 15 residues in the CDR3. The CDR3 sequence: CASSNGLAAQETQYF. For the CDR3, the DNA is TGTGCCAGCAGCAACGGACTAGCAGCCCAAGAGACCCAGTACTTC.

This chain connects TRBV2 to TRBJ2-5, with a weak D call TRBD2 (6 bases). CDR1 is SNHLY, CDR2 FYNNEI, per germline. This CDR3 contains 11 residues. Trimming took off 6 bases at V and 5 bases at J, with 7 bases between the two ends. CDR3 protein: CASSRGETQYF. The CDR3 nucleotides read TGTGCCAGCAGCCGGGGGGAGACCCAGTACTTC. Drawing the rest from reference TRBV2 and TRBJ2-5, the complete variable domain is EPEVTQTPSHQVTQMGQEVILRCVPISNHLYFYWYRQILGQKVEFLVSFYNNEISEKSEIFDDQFSVERPDGSNFTLKIRSTKLEDSAMYFCASSRGETQYFGPGTRLLVL.

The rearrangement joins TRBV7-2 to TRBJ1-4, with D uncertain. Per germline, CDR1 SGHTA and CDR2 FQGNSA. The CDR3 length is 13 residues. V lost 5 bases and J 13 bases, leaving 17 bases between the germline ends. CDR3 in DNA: TGTGCCAGCAGCCCACGGGGAGCACTTAGACTGTTTTTT. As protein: CASSPRGALRLFF.

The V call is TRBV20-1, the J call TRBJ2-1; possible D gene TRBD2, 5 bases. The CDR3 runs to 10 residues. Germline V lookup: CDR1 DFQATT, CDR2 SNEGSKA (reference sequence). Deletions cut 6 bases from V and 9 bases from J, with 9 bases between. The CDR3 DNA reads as TGCAGTGCGGGAGTCGGTGAGCAGTTCTTC. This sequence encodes CSAGVGEQFF.

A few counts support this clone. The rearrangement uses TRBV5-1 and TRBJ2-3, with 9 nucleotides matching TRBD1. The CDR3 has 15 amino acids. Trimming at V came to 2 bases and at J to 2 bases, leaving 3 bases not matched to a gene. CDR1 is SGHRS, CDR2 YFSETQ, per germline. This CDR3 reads CASSLQGANTDTQYF. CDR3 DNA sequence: TGCGCCAGCAGCTTACAGGGGGCGAACACAGATACGCAGTATTTT.

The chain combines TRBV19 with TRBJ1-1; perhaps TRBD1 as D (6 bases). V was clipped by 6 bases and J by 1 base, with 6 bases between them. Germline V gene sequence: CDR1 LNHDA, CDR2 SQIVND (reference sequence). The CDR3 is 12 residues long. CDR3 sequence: CASRGANTEAFF. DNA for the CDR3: TGTGCCAGTAGGGGGGCGAACACTGAAGCTTTCTTT.

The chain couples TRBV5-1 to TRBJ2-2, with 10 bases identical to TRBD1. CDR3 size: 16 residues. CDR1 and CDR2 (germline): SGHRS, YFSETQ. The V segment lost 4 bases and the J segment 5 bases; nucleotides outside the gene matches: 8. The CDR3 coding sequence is TGCGCCAGCAGCCCAGGGACAGGGGTTCGGACCGGGGAGCTGTTTTTT. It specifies CASSPGTGVRTGELFF.

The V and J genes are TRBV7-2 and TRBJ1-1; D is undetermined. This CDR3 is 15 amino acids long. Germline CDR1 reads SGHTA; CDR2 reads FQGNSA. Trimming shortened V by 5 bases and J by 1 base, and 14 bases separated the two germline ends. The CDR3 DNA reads TGTGCCAGCAGCCCACTTCCCCGGGGGAACACTGAAGCTTTCTTT. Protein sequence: CASSPLPRGNTEAFF. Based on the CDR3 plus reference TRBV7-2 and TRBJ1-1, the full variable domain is GAGVSQSPSNKVTEKGKDVELRCDPISGHTALYWYRQSLGQGLEFLIYFQGNSAPDKSGLPSDRFSAERTGGSVSTLTIQRTQQEDSAVYLCASSPLPRGNTEAFFGQGTRLTVV.

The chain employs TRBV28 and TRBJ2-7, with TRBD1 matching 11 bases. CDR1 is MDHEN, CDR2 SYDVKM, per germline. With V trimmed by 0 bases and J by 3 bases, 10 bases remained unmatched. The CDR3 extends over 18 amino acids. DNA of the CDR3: TGTGCCAGCAGTTTATGTCTTGGAGGGGACAGGGGGTACTACGAGCAGTACGTC. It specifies CASSLCLGGDRGYYEQYV.

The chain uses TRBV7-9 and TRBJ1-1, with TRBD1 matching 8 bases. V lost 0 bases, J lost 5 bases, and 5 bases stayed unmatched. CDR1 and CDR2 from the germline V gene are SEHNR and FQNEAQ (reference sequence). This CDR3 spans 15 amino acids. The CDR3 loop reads CASSLAQGAETEAFF. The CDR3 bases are TGTGCCAGCAGCTTAGCGCAGGGGGCGGAAACTGAAGCTTTCTTT.

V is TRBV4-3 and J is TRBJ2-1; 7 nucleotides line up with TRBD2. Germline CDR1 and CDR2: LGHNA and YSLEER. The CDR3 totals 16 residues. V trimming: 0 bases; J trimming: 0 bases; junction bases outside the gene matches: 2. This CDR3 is CASSQDGGGSYNEQFF. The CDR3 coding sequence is TGCGCCAGCAGCCAAGATGGGGGGGGCTCCTACAATGAGCAGTTCTTC.

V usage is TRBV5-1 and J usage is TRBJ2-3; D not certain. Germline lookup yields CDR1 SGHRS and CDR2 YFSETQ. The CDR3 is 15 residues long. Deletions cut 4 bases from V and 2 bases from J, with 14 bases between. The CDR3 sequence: CASSPPLVNTDTQYF. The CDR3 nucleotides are TGCGCCAGCAGCCCACCCTTAGTCAACACAGATACGCAGTATTTT.

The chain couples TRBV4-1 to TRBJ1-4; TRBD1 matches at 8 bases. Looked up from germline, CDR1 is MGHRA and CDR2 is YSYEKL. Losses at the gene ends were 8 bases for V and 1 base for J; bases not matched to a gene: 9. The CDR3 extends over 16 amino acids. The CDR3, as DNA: TGCGCCAGCCCAACCGGGACAGGCCTAACTAATGAAAAACTGTTTTTT. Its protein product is CASPTGTGLTNEKLFF.

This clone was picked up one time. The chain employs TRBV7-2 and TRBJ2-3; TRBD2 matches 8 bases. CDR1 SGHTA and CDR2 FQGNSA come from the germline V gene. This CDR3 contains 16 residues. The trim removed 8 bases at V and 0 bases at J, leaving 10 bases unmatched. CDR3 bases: TGTGCCAGCCGCGGGATCGGCGGGGGGAGCACAGATACGCAGTATTTT. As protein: CASRGIGGGSTDTQYF.

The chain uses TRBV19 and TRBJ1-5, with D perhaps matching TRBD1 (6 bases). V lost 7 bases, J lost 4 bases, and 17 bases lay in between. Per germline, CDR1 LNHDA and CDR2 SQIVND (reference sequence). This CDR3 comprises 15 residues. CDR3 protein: CASTPQGSGNQPQHF. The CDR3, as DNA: TGTGCCAGTACCCCACAGGGATCGGGGAATCAGCCCCAGCATTTT.

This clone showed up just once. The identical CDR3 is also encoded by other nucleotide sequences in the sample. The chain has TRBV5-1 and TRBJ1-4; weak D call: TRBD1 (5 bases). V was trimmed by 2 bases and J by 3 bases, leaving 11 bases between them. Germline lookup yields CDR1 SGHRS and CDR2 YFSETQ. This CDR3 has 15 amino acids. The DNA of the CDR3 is TGCGCCAGCAGCTTAGGGACGGGAGCTAATGAAAAACTGTTTTTT. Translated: CASSLGTGANEKLFF.